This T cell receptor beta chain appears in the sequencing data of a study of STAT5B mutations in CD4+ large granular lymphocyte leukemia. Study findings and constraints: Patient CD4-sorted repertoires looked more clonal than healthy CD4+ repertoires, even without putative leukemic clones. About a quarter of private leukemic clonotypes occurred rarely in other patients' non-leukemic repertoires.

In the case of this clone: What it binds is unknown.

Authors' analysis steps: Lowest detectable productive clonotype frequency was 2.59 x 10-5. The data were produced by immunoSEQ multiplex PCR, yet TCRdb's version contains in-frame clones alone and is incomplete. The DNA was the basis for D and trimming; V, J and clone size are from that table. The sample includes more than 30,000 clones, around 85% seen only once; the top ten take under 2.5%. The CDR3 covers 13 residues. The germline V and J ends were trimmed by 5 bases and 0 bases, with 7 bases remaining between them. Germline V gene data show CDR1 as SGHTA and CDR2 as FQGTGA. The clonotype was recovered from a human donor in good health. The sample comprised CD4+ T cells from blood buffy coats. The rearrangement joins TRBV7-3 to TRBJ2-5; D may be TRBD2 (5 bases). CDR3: CASSRGYQETQYF. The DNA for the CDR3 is TGTGCCAGCAGCCGGGGTTACCAAGAGACCCAGTACTTC.